This T cell receptor (beta chain) was profiled in a study of T cell clonotyping in hematopoietic cell transplantation. Assay: immunoSEQ multiplex PCR; the TCRdb copy retains only in-frame clones and omits some. The sample consists of thousands of clones, around 77% of them appearing once. Germline loops: CDR1 PRHDT, CDR2 FYEKMQ (reference sequence). V was cut by 4 bases and J by 8 bases, with 9 bases left in between. CDR3 length: 12 amino acids. The sample in question was PBMCs, obtained 100 days after allogeneic stem cell transplant. The sequence came from a female patient aged 50-60 years who had an allogeneic stem cell transplant, so the T cells may come from the graft donor. Some clones in this sample may be carry-over from other donors' samples. This chain joins TRBV13 and TRBJ2-4; no clear D. The CDR3 DNA is TGTGCCAGCAGCTCCCTCTCAGACATTCAGTACTTC. Translation: CASSSLSDIQYF.